Each of the 30 T cell receptor beta chains below was sequenced from the same sample in a study of blood T cell repertoires in COVID-19. Sequenced by immunoSEQ multiplex PCR; TCRdb stores in-frame clones only, minus some. The table records about 150,000 clones, 80% to 90% of them present only once. Input material: peripheral blood. The source is a woman aged 35 to 49 with acute or convalescent COVID-19.

V is TRBV5-1 and J is TRBJ2-5; no firm D call. This CDR3 comprises 12 residues. The germline V gene encodes CDR1 SGHRS and CDR2 YFSETQ. Between the trimmed V and J ends, which lost 2 bases and 4 bases, there was a span of 6 bases. CDR3 nucleotides: TGCGCCAGCAGCTTCCCCCGAGAGACCCAGTACTTC. Translated, it gives CASSFPRETQYF.

A single count supports this clone. The chain combines TRBV5-6 with TRBJ1-1; D is perhaps TRBD1 (5 bases). Looked up from germline, CDR1 is SGHDT and CDR2 is YYEEEE. The CDR3 length is 13 residues. The germline V and J ends were trimmed by 0 bases and 4 bases, with 7 bases remaining between them. The CDR3 spells CASSLAGRTEAFF. The CDR3 DNA reads as TGTGCCAGCAGCTTGGCAGGGCGCACTGAAGCTTTCTTT.

This clone was counted between two and nine times. This chain uses TRBV28 with TRBJ2-3, with TRBD2 matching 11 bases. The J segment lost 1 base and the V segment lost 8 bases, leaving 5 bases of the junction unmatched. There are 15 residues in the CDR3. Germline CDR1 reads MDHEN; CDR2 reads SYDVKM. This CDR3 reads CASGGSGRGTDTQYF. DNA for the CDR3: TGTGCCAGCGGCGGTAGCGGGAGGGGCACAGATACGCAGTATTTT.

This sequence joins TRBV30 and TRBJ1-2, with 11 bases aligning to TRBD1. The CDR3 is made up of 12 amino acids. V dropped 6 bases and J dropped 7; count of bases not matched to a gene: 4. Germline loops: CDR1 GTSNPN, CDR2 SVGIG (reference sequence). This CDR3 is CACGQGAGGYTF. CDR3 sequence (DNA): TGTGCCTGCGGACAGGGGGCGGGTGGCTACACCTTC.

The chain couples TRBV19 to TRBJ1-4; D perhaps matches TRBD1 (5 bases). V lost 3 bases, J lost 8 bases, and 13 bases lay in between. Germline V gives CDR1 LNHDA, CDR2 SQIVND (reference sequence). The CDR3 runs to 14 residues. Written as DNA, the CDR3 is TGTGCCAGTAGTATCGCAGGGATCGGGGAAAAACTGTTTTTT. Its translation: CASSIAGIGEKLFF. Supplemented by reference TRBV19 and TRBJ1-4, the full variable domain reads DGGITQSPKYLFRKEGQNVTLSCEQNLNHDAMYWYRQDPGQGLRLIYYSQIVNDFQKGDIAEGYSVSREKKESFPLTVTSAQKNPTAFYLCASSIAGIGEKLFFGSGTQLSVL.

About this clone itself: Other DNA sequences in this sample translate to the same CDR3. The CDR3 coding sequence is TGTGCCAGTAGTATCCGGACAGTGAACTATGGCTACACCTTC. Translating it yields CASSIRTVNYGYTF. This chain uses TRBV19 with TRBJ1-2; D perhaps matches TRBD1 (6 bases). With 3 bases removed from V and 2 bases from J, the gap between germline ends came to 10 bases. There are 14 residues in the CDR3. CDR1 and CDR2 from the germline V gene are LNHDA and SQIVND (reference sequence). Drawing the rest from reference TRBV19 and TRBJ1-2, the complete variable domain is DGGITQSPKYLFRKEGQNVTLSCEQNLNHDAMYWYRQDPGQGLRLIYYSQIVNDFQKGDIAEGYSVSREKKESFPLTVTSAQKNPTAFYLCASSIRTVNYGYTFGSGTRLTVV.

The CDR3 bases are TGTGCCAGCAGTGATAGCGGGGGGTTCTACAATGAGCAGTTCTTC. Its protein product is CASSDSGGFYNEQFF. The chain combines TRBV2 with TRBJ2-1; TRBD2 agrees at 10 bases. J was trimmed by 3 bases and V by 3 bases; bases with no gene match: 2. CDR1 and CDR2 from the germline V gene are SNHLY and FYNNEI. The CDR3 covers 15 residues.

The rearrangement joins TRBV20-1 to TRBJ2-7; D possibly corresponds to TRBD2 (5 bases). Trimming removed 3 bases from V and 4 bases from J, with 13 bases in between. The CDR3 consists of 13 residues. CDR1 is DFQATT, CDR2 SNEGSKA, per germline (reference sequence). The CDR3 nucleotides are TGCAGTGCTAGTTCGGGGAGTGTGTACGAGCAGTACTTC. Amino acid sequence: CSASSGSVYEQYF.

This rearrangement joins TRBV6-5 to TRBJ2-3; a weak D match, TRBD1 (6 bases). V gave up 5 bases and J gave up 5 bases, with 14 bases separating them. This CDR3 is built from 14 residues. In germline, CDR1 is MNHEY, CDR2 SVGAGI. The chain's CDR3 is CASSSTGLGDTQYF. The CDR3 DNA is TGTGCCAGCAGTAGTACAGGGTTAGGAGATACGCAGTATTTT.

This clone appeared once. CDR3 in amino acids: CATSGEQGTGANVLTF. The DNA for the CDR3 is TGTGCCACCAGTGGCGAACAGGGTACTGGGGCCAACGTCCTGACTTTC. This chain connects TRBV24-1 to TRBJ2-6; tentatively, D is TRBD1 (6 bases). Germline-derived CDR1 and CDR2 are KGHDR and SFDVKD. Trimming shortened V by 5 bases and J by 2 bases, and 12 bases separated the two germline ends. This CDR3 has 16 residues.

The chain couples TRBV25-1 to TRBJ2-7; D remains ambiguous. Germline V gene lookup returns CDR1 MGHDK and CDR2 SYGVNS. The V and J ends lost 8 bases and 1 base respectively, with 12 bases between them. The CDR3 loop spans 13 amino acids. The CDR3 spells CASRPPGSYEQYF. CDR3 sequence (DNA): TGTGCCAGCCGCCCACCGGGTTCCTACGAGCAGTACTTC.

This clone came up once. V and J are TRBV19 and TRBJ2-2, with D maybe TRBD2 (5 bases). V shed 7 bases and J shed 3 bases, with 15 bases lying between them. CDR1 is LNHDA, CDR2 SQIVND, per germline (reference sequence). The CDR3 has 15 amino acids. CDR3 nucleotide sequence: TGTGCCAGTACTACCGTCCTGCGGGACACCGGGGAGCTGTTTTTT. This encodes CASTTVLRDTGELFF.

This rearrangement joins TRBV19 to TRBJ1-1, with D perhaps matching TRBD1 (6 bases). This CDR3 has 14 residues. CDR1 LNHDA and CDR2 SQIVND come from the germline V gene (reference sequence). V shed 9 bases and J shed 3 bases, with 17 bases lying between them. The CDR3 DNA reads TGTGCCAGCGTACAGGGTTGGGGTGACACTGAAGCTTTCTTT. This codes for CASVQGWGDTEAFF.

This clone was seen just once. This rearrangement joins TRBV5-4 to TRBJ2-1, with a tentative D call TRBD1 (6 bases). Trimming left V 3 bases short and J 9 bases short, with 16 bases between. This CDR3 contains 14 residues. Germline V gives CDR1 SGHNT, CDR2 YYREEE (reference sequence). CDR3 residues: CASSSRAQTGEQFF. The CDR3 DNA reads TGTGCCAGCAGCTCGAGGGCCCAGACAGGTGAGCAGTTCTTC.

The V gene is TRBV4-1, the J gene TRBJ2-3; a possible D gene is TRBD2 (6 bases). The CDR3 is 15 amino acids. Trimming removed 2 bases from V and 0 bases from J, with 9 bases in between. Germline CDR1 and CDR2: MGHRA and YSYEKL. CDR3 coding DNA: TGCGCCAGCAGCCAACGGGAGCATAGCACAGATACGCAGTATTTT. Its translation: CASSQREHSTDTQYF.

The chain has TRBV29-1 and TRBJ1-2; weak D call: TRBD1 (6 bases). The CDR3 contains 12 residues. Trimming left V 4 bases short and J 4 bases short, with 10 bases between. Germline V gives CDR1 SQVTM, CDR2 ANQGSEA. The CDR3 bases are TGCAGCGTTGGTCAGGGGTCCTATGGCTACACCTTC. This sequence encodes CSVGQGSYGYTF.

J is TRBJ2-1 and V is TRBV29-1, with 8 bases aligning to TRBD1. In germline, CDR1 is SQVTM, CDR2 ANQGSEA. The CDR3 runs 15 residues. J lost 15 bases, V lost 1 base, and 17 bases had no gene match. CDR3 in amino acids: CSVEGAGGRDLDGFF. The CDR3 DNA is TGCAGCGTTGAAGGAGCAGGGGGCAGGGACTTAGACGGGTTCTTC.

The CDR3 DNA reads as TGTGCCAGCAGCCGCGGACAGGGGGCGGGTGAGACCCAGTACTTC. The encoded protein is CASSRGQGAGETQYF. The V call is TRBV11-3, the J call TRBJ2-5, with 11 nucleotides matching TRBD1. This CDR3 contains 15 residues. J lost 5 bases, V lost 5 bases, and 7 bases had no gene match. The V gene's germline CDR1 is SGHNT and CDR2 YENEEA. Full variable domain (missing parts from reference TRBV11-3 and TRBJ2-5): EAGVVQSPRYKIIEKKQPVAFWCNPISGHNTLYWYLQNLGQGPELLIRYENEEAVDDSQLPKDRFSAERLKGVDSTLKIQPAELGDSAVYLCASSRGQGAGETQYFGPGTRLLVL.

The chain combines TRBV2 with TRBJ1-3; the D is unclear. Trimming pared 5 bases from V and 4 bases from J, leaving 15 bases between. The CDR3 has 15 amino acids. Per the germline V gene, CDR1 is SNHLY and CDR2 is FYNNEI. The CDR3 DNA reads as TGTGCCAGCAGTCCGAGAGGACTTCGAGGAAACACCATATATTTT. Amino acid sequence: CASSPRGLRGNTIYF. Complete variable domain (other parts from reference TRBV2 and TRBJ1-3): EPEVTQTPSHQVTQMGQEVILRCVPISNHLYFYWYRQILGQKVEFLVSFYNNEISEKSEIFDDQFSVERPDGSNFTLKIRSTKLEDSAMYFCASSPRGLRGNTIYFGEGSWLTVV.

Only one count was recorded for this clone. This sequence joins TRBV6-5 and TRBJ2-1; TRBD2 matches at 10 bases. The CDR3 consists of 15 residues. Germline V gene lookup returns CDR1 MNHEY and CDR2 SVGAGI. V was clipped by 2 bases and J by 4 bases; unmatched bases: 2. The CDR3 loop reads CASSYGTSAYNEQFF. The CDR3 nucleotides are TGTGCCAGCAGTTACGGGACTAGCGCTTACAATGAGCAGTTCTTC.

This chain joins TRBV28 and TRBJ1-2, with TRBD1 as a possible D gene (6 bases). The CDR3 is 12 residues long. V was trimmed by 7 bases and J by 4 bases, leaving 10 bases between them. The germline CDR1 and CDR2 sequences are MDHEN and SYDVKM. The CDR3 nucleotides are TGTGCCAGCAAACAGGGCTCCTATGGCTACACCTTC. It is translated as CASKQGSYGYTF.

The chain uses TRBV9 and TRBJ2-3; the match to TRBD2 covers 7 bases. CDR1 is SGDLS and CDR2 is YYNGEE in the germline V gene. The CDR3 is made up of 17 amino acids. The V gene end was trimmed by 3 bases and the J gene end by 0 bases; junction bases not matched to a gene: 10. CDR3 protein: CASSAPGGSLSTDTQYF. Written as DNA, the CDR3 is TGTGCCAGCAGCGCCCCGGGGGGTAGTCTAAGCACAGATACGCAGTATTTT.

The chain carries TRBV4-2 and TRBJ2-3, with D possibly TRBD1 on 5 matching bases. The CDR3 spans 13 residues. Germline V lookup: CDR1 LGHNA, CDR2 YNFKEQ. The germline V and J ends were trimmed by 0 bases and 5 bases, with 6 bases remaining between them. Here the CDR3 reads CASSQERGDTQYF. The DNA of the CDR3 is TGTGCCAGCAGCCAAGAAAGGGGAGATACGCAGTATTTT.

This chain links TRBV11-2 with TRBJ2-7; D unresolved. The germline CDR1 and CDR2 sequences are SGHAT and FQNNGV. The CDR3 is 16 residues long. V shed 4 bases and J shed 1 base, with 17 bases lying between them. The CDR3 DNA reads TGTGCCAGCAGCTCGAACAGTCTGATATGGTCCTACGAGCAGTACTTC. Amino acid sequence: CASSSNSLIWSYEQYF.

The chain combines TRBV4-1 with TRBJ2-7, with D possibly being TRBD1 (6 bases). The CDR3 runs 15 residues. The V end lost 0 bases, the J end lost 5 bases, and 14 bases lay between the germline ends. Germline values: CDR1 MGHRA, CDR2 YSYEKL. The CDR3 region is CASSQEGAQANEQYF. CDR3 coding DNA: TGCGCCAGCAGCCAAGAGGGGGCGCAGGCTAACGAGCAGTACTTC.

The rearrangement links TRBV27 to TRBJ1-2; 9 positions agree with TRBD1. The CDR3 totals 15 residues. With V trimmed by 5 bases and J by 5 bases, 9 bases remained unmatched. CDR1 and CDR2 from the germline V gene are MNHEY and SMNVEV (reference sequence). The CDR3 spells CASSQSDRGKYGYTF. CDR3 bases: TGTGCCAGCAGTCAATCAGACAGGGGGAAATATGGCTACACCTTC.

The V gene is TRBV19, the J gene TRBJ2-3; unclear D gene. Between the trimmed V and J ends, which lost 8 bases and 3 bases, there was a span of 15 bases. The CDR3 loop spans 14 amino acids. Germline V lookup: CDR1 LNHDA, CDR2 SQIVND (reference sequence). The CDR3 sequence: CASSDSRLTDTQYF. The CDR3 nucleotides read TGTGCCAGTTCCGACTCCAGATTAACAGATACGCAGTATTTT.

This chain connects TRBV28 to TRBJ1-2; 7 bases align to TRBD1. Germline CDR1 MDHEN, CDR2 SYDVKM. The CDR3 sequence is 14 residues long. J was trimmed by 5 bases and V by 2 bases; bases with no gene match: 5. CDR3: CASSLPGQVYGYTF. CDR3 bases: TGTGCCAGCAGTTTACCCGGACAGGTTTATGGCTACACCTTC.

This sequence joins TRBV7-9 and TRBJ1-2; D not resolved. V lost 10 bases to trimming and J lost 6 bases, with 24 bases between them. This CDR3 comprises 15 residues. The V gene's germline CDR1 is SEHNR and CDR2 FQNEAQ (reference sequence). The CDR3 sequence: CATFFPGPRDDGYTF. The CDR3 region has the DNA TGTGCCACCTTCTTCCCCGGGCCCCGGGATGATGGCTACACCTTC.

The chain carries TRBV28 and TRBJ2-2; tentatively, D is TRBD1 (5 bases). This CDR3 region has 16 residues. V lost 4 bases, J lost 5 bases, and 17 bases lay in between. Germline V gene data show CDR1 as MDHEN and CDR2 as SYDVKM. This chain's CDR3 is CASSSPGAKGTGELFF. CDR3 in DNA: TGTGCCAGCAGTTCCCCTGGGGCTAAGGGGACCGGGGAGCTGTTTTTT.